This T cell receptor beta chain originates from a study of blood T cells in healthy people across ages (dated by TCRdb to between 2014 and 2017). In terms of the full investigation: In model experiments, template switching captured roughly one uniquely barcoded TCR beta cDNA molecule for every two T cells. To track age-related changes in TCR beta repertoire diversity, the study relied on deep sequencing normalized with unique cDNA molecular identifiers. Four age groups were formed from the donors: young (average roughly 16 years), middle-aged (approximately 39), aged (62) and long-lived (about 80). Two additional independent replicas of 1 million unique cDNA reads from the same blood draw were analyzed for two donors (one aged 18 to 30 and one aged 80 or older). Donors of different ages were randomly distributed across sequencing lanes to avoid experimental bias. Results and caveats for the whole study, not just this receptor: Estimates of total diversity from one million sequenced T cells were regarded as lower bounds and underestimates. Compared with the aged group, the long-lived group had more naive CD4+ T cells, fewer expanded clones and increased TCR diversity, suggesting age selection. Bulk unsorted PBMC profiling prevented conclusive comparison of naive and antigen-experienced compartments. The percentage of naive T cells measured by flow cytometry correlated strongly with observed TCR beta diversity. Observed TCR beta diversity per million T cells fell roughly linearly with age, and a significant reduction was already apparent by age around 40. Because the CMV infection status of the donors was unknown, age-related changes in expanded clonotypes may potentially have been confounded.

Only a few counts were recorded for this clonotype. Its antigen has not been determined. Per-base quality was not reported, and no clone a single base away is much larger than it. Systemically healthy Caucasian individuals from Russia, over 30 in total and aged about 6 to 100 years, were included as donors. Each donor gave around 9 milliliters of peripheral blood, collected into EDTA-treated Vacutainer tubes. Ficoll-Paque density-gradient centrifugation was used to isolate PBMCs, with at least 7 million per sample. Trizol reagent was used to extract total RNA from the PBMCs, yielding at least 5 micrograms per sample. The percentages of naive CD45RAhigh/CD27high T cells were determined by flow cytometry on a PBMC aliquot from every donor. The library was produced with 5' RACE. TCRdb shows the sequencer as Illumina HiSeq 2500. A second roughly 6 to 11 cycle PCR used a sample-barcoded 5' primer and a J-beta primer mix. A template-switch 5' adaptor carrying 12 random nucleotides introduced a unique molecular identifier onto each TCR beta cDNA molecule. Each sample yielded at least 2.5 million CDR3-containing paired-end reads. First-strand cDNA was synthesized from all RNA with the Mint cDNA synthesis kit, primed by a TRBC-specific oligonucleotide. All cDNA was treated with uracil-DNA glycosylase and then went through a first 18-cycle PCR with the universal primers M1SS and BC2_uni_R. The authors' analysis ran thus. For normalization, 1 million high-quality reads were randomly selected from each sample, with every read carrying a distinct molecular identifier. Reads with shared molecular identifiers were discarded instead of being binned into consensus sequences. MiTCR, with a Q25 quality threshold and the strictest error-elimination algorithm, was used for CDR3 identification, clonotype clustering and error correction. A nonparametric unseen species model with Euler transformation was used to estimate lower-bound total TCR beta diversity. TCRdb reran the public reads through fastp at Q25 and MiXCR, keeping productive beta chains. Under each unique CDR3 protein, matching rows form one entry showing the most common genes and DNA. The V and J calls reflect TCRdb's pipeline rather than the authors' work. The sample table lists about 760,000 distinct CDR3 sequences, about 61% of them with a count of one. The ten largest clones capture about 26% of the sample.

The CDR3 measures 20 amino acids from cysteine to phenylalanine. The read is trimmed to its CDR3 DNA, 60 bases read in frame from base 1. CDR1 and CDR2 (SGHRS, YFSETQ) derive from the germline V gene. Deletion took 4 bases off V and 2 bases off J, with a span of 31 bases between the germline ends. The chain joins TRBV5-1 to TRBJ2-7, with the D assignment possibly TRBD1 or TRBD2, given 6 matching bases for each. This TCR derives from a man aged 35 to 55 in good health. Sequencing was carried out using blood. The nucleotide sequence reads TGCGCCAGCAGCCCCCGCGTGGTGTGGAGGGACAAGTTCAACCCCTACGAGCAGTACTTC. Translation gives CASSPRVVWRDKFNPYEQYF.